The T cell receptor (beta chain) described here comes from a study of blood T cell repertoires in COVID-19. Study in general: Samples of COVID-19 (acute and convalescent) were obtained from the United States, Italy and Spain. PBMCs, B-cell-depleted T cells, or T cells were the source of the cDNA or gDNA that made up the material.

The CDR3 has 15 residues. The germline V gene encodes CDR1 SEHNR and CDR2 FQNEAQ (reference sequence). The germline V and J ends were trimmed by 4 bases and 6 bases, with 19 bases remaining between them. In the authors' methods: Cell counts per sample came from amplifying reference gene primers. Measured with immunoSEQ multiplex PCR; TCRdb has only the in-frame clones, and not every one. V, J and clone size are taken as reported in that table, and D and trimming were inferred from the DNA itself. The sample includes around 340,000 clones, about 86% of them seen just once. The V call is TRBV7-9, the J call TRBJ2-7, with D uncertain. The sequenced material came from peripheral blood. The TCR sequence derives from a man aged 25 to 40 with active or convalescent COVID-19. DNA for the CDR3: TGTGCCAGCAGCTCCCCCCTGGGCAGCCTCGCCGAGCAGTACTTC. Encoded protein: CASSSPLGSLAEQYF. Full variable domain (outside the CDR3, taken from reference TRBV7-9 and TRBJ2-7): DTGVSQNPRHKITKRGQNVTFRCDPISEHNRLYWYRQTLGQGPEFLTYFQNEAQLEKSRLLSDRFSAERPKGSFSTLEIQRTEQGDSAMYLCASSSPLGSLAEQYFGPGTRLTVT.